This is a list of T cell receptor beta chains from one sample in a study of control samples from healthy donors and cancer patients. Sequencing was performed with immunoSEQ multiplex PCR; in TCRdb, only in-frame clones are kept and a portion is missing. This sample has almost 95,000 clones, with approximately 90% found just once. Material: blood. The source is a woman aged 18-30 years in good health. The CDR3 runs from the conserved cysteine through the conserved F or W. D genes are given only for firm matches. Clone sizes are given selectively: once, few, many, or a class where the clone is expanded.

>TRBJ1-1|TRBV7-3|-|-
CASSLTRNTEAFF
TGTGCCAGCAGCTTAACGCGGAACACTGAAGCTTTCTTT
>TRBJ2-7|TRBV4-2|TRBD2|-
CASTRDYSSYEQYF
TGTGCCAGCACCCGGGACTACAGCTCCTACGAGCAGTACTTC
>TRBJ2-2|TRBV13|-|once
CASSSIMVGELFF
TGTGCCAGCAGCTCGATTATGGTCGGGGAGCTGTTTTTT
>TRBJ1-1|TRBV6-5|-|-
CAWGIKNTEAFF
TGTGCTTGGGGCATAAAGAACACTGAAGCTTTCTTT
>TRBJ2-2|TRBV5-3|TRBD2|-
CARSPPTTSGGANTGELFF
TGTGCCAGAAGCCCGCCGACGACTAGCGGGGGCGCGAACACCGGGGAGCTGTTTTTT
>TRBJ1-6|TRBV7-2|TRBD1|-
CASSPRTGAPLHF
TGTGCCAGCAGCCCACGGACAGGGGCACCCCTCCACTTT
>TRBJ2-3|TRBV10-3|-|-
CAISDPAEDTDTQYF
TGTGCCATCAGTGACCCCGCGGAGGACACAGATACGCAGTATTTT
>TRBJ2-1|TRBV2|TRBD2|-
CASRKLAGGPGEQFF
TGTGCCAGCAGGAAACTAGCGGGGGGGCCGGGTGAGCAGTTCTTC
>TRBJ2-7|TRBV6-5|-|-
CASSYKWSSYEQYF
TGTGCCAGCAGTTACAAGTGGAGCTCCTACGAGCAGTACTTC
>TRBJ1-2|TRBV5-1|TRBD1|once
CASSLGTGDGYTF
TGCGCCAGCAGCTTGGGGACAGGGGATGGCTACACCTTC
>TRBJ1-6|TRBV5-6|TRBD1|-
CASSSWGQGNSPLHF
TGTGCCAGCAGCTCCTGGGGACAGGGGAATTCACCCCTCCACTTT
>TRBJ2-7|TRBV7-3|-|once
CASSLSLGSGLFYEQYF
TGTGCCAGCAGCTTAAGTTTGGGCAGCGGCCTCTTTTACGAGCAGTACTTC
>TRBJ2-1|TRBV2|-|-
CASVGRTLYNEQFF
TGTGCCAGTGTAGGGAGAACCCTTTACAATGAGCAGTTCTTC
>TRBJ1-2|TRBV6-5|-|-
CASSLTAQDYGYTF
TGTGCCAGCAGTCTTACAGCCCAAGACTATGGCTACACCTTC
>TRBJ2-1|TRBV18|TRBD2|-
CASSPLQPGGGANEQFF
TGTGCCAGCTCACCACTCCAGCCGGGCGGGGGGGCCAATGAGCAGTTCTTC
>TRBJ2-5|TRBV15|-|-
CATSRDRLGETQYF
TGTGCCACCAGCAGAGATCGGCTAGGAGAGACCCAGTACTTC
>TRBJ1-2|TRBV3-1/TRBV3-2|TRBD1|-
CASSQPHWETGPHGYTF
TGTGCCAGCAGCCAACCCCATTGGGAGACAGGGCCGCATGGCTACACCTTC
>TRBJ2-7|TRBV6-5|TRBD1|-
CASKMDRSSYEQYF
TGTGCCAGCAAGATGGACAGGTCGTCCTACGAGCAGTACTTC
>TRBJ1-4|TRBV7-2|-|-
CASSAQGTNEKLFF
TGTGCCAGCAGCGCCCAGGGGACTAATGAAAAACTGTTTTTT
>TRBJ1-1|TRBV5-1|TRBD1|-
CASSTTGVEAFF
TGCGCCAGCAGCACGACAGGGGTTGAGGCTTTCTTT
>TRBJ1-2|TRBV2|-|-
CASSEELTGGYTF
TGTGCCAGCAGTGAGGAGTTGACTGGAGGCTACACCTTC
>TRBJ1-3|TRBV4-1|-|-
CASSIQIDKSGNTIYF
TGCGCCAGCAGCATACAAATCGACAAATCTGGAAACACCATATATTTT
>TRBJ2-1|TRBV7-3|-|-
CASSSRVGGRAYNEQFF
TGTGCCAGCAGCTCCAGGGTAGGGGGAAGAGCCTACAATGAGCAGTTCTTC
>TRBJ1-4|TRBV19|-|-
CASREDTTNEKLFF
TGTGCCAGTAGAGAAGATACAACTAATGAAAAACTGTTTTTT
>TRBJ1-2|TRBV27|-|-
CASSFGPGFASTF
TGTGCCAGCAGTTTCGGCCCCGGCTTCGCGAGCACCTTC
>TRBJ1-1|TRBV21-1|-|-
CASSKIIRQDTEAFF
TGTGCCAGCAGCAAAATTATTCGGCAGGACACTGAAGCTTTCTTT
>TRBJ1-6|TRBV5-6|-|-
CASSSAEQGLNSPLHF
TGTGCCAGCAGCTCGGCCGAACAGGGATTAAATTCACCCCTCCACTTT
>TRBJ1-5|TRBV2|-|-
CASSPIYFGGAGDQPQHF
TGTGCCAGCAGTCCGATATATTTTGGGGGGGCCGGCGATCAGCCCCAGCATTTT
>TRBJ2-2|TRBV4-1|TRBD2|-
CASSSGGAAGELFF
TGCGCCAGCAGTAGCGGGGGGGCGGCCGGGGAGCTGTTTTTT
>TRBJ1-1|TRBV5-1|-|few
CASSAVNTEAFF
TGCGCCAGCAGCGCAGTGAACACTGAAGCTTTCTTT
>TRBJ2-1|TRBV18|TRBD1|-
CASSDRAFSYNEQFF
TGTGCCAGCTCAGACAGGGCCTTCTCCTACAATGAGCAGTTCTTC
>TRBJ2-7|TRBV6-5|-|-
CASSRGTQLPYEQYF
TGTGCCAGCAGTCGGGGCACGCAACTCCCCTACGAGCAGTACTTC
>TRBJ2-5|TRBV7-9|-|-
CASSLAGKYQETQYF
TGTGCCAGCAGCTTAGCCGGGAAGTACCAAGAGACCCAGTACTTC
>TRBJ2-7|TRBV5-6|-|-
CASSYGREQYF
TGTGCCAGCAGCTACGGGCGCGAGCAGTACTTC
>TRBJ2-2|TRBV2|-|-
CASGQALVTGELFF
TGTGCGTCAGGGCAGGCCCTGGTCACCGGGGAGCTGTTTTTT